A single sample is the source of the 28 T cell receptor beta chains below, sequenced in a study of T cells in localized non-small cell lung cancer. This table comes from immunoSEQ multiplex PCR, and its TCRdb copy is limited to in-frame clones, with some not included. The sample has about 74,000 clones, approximately 84% seen once. This specimen was peripheral blood, taken before any cancer treatment. The source is a female donor at least 60 years old with stage I lung adenocarcinoma.

This chain joins TRBV19 and TRBJ2-3; 7 positions agree with TRBD1. V lost 6 bases, J lost 0 bases, and 3 bases stayed unmatched. CDR1 and CDR2 from the germline V gene are LNHDA and SQIVND (reference sequence). The CDR3 is made up of 14 amino acids. CDR3 nucleotide sequence: TGTGCCAGTAGGAAACAGGGGAGCACAGATACGCAGTATTTT. This encodes CASRKQGSTDTQYF.

The chain uses TRBV4-3 and TRBJ2-2, with 16 nucleotides matching TRBD2. This CDR3 spans 21 amino acids. The ends lost 2 bases at V and 4 bases at J; junction bases unmatched: 13. CDR1 and CDR2 (germline): LGHNA, YSLEER. The CDR3 sequence: CASSQPGLAGGPPKSTGELFF. The CDR3 DNA reads TGCGCCAGCAGCCAACCGGGACTAGCGGGAGGGCCACCTAAGAGCACCGGGGAGCTGTTTTTT.

V usage is TRBV18 and J usage is TRBJ1-1, with 9 positions matching TRBD1. Unmatched junction bases numbered 11, after V lost 3 bases and J lost 6 bases. The CDR3 spans 16 residues. CDR1 is KGHSH, CDR2 LQKENI, per germline. The CDR3 protein is CASSPPGQGTFSEAFF. The CDR3 DNA reads TGTGCCAGCTCACCCCCCGGACAGGGGACTTTTTCTGAAGCTTTCTTT.

Remarks on this clone: A junction end diverges from the germline sequence, so it may reflect a read error. This chain links TRBV13 with TRBJ1-2; 9 bases agree with TRBD1. CDR1 and CDR2 from the germline V gene are PRHDT and FYEKMQ (reference sequence). The CDR3 is 15 residues long. The CDR3 DNA reads as TGTGCCAGCAGCCTAGGACAGGGGTTGGTCTATGGCTACACCTTC. The encoded protein is CASSLGQGLVYGYTF. The full variable domain, with the rest looked up from reference TRBV13 and TRBJ1-2, is AAGVIQSPRHLIKEKRETATLKCYPIPRHDTVYWYQQGPGQDPQFLISFYEKMQSDKGSIPDRFSAQQFSDYHSELNMSSLELGDSALYFCASSLGQGLVYGYTFGSGTRLTVV.

This chain uses TRBV9 with TRBJ2-7, with D perhaps matching TRBD2 (5 bases). CDR3 length: 16 amino acids. Germline lookup yields CDR1 SGDLS and CDR2 YYNGEE. The V end lost 0 bases, the J end lost 7 bases, and 20 bases lay between the germline ends. The CDR3 spells CASSVESERMGVEQYF. CDR3 bases: TGTGCCAGCAGCGTAGAGTCTGAACGCATGGGAGTTGAGCAGTACTTC.

This sequence joins TRBV6-1 and TRBJ1-4; perhaps TRBD1 as D (5 bases). V lost 2 bases to trimming and J lost 6 bases, with 13 bases between them. This CDR3 is 15 amino acids long. Germline V gene data show CDR1 as MNHNS and CDR2 as SASEGT. The CDR3 DNA follows: TGTGCCAGCAGTGAACAGGGAGGGGCTGATGAAAAACTGTTTTTT. It encodes CASSEQGGADEKLFF.

The CDR3 DNA reads as TGTGCCAGCAGCCGACAGGGCCTCTCTGGAAACACCATATATTTT. It encodes CASSRQGLSGNTIYF. The J gene is TRBJ1-3, the V gene TRBV6-5; 7 bases match TRBD1. Germline CDR1 reads MNHEY; CDR2 reads SVGAGI. V shed 6 bases, J shed 0 bases, and the junction held 5 bases outside the gene matches. The CDR3 length is 15 residues.

The chain couples TRBV11-1 to TRBJ2-1; D unclear. Per germline, CDR1 SGHAT and CDR2 FQDESV (reference sequence). Trimming removed 6 bases from V and 3 bases from J, with 15 bases in between. The length of the CDR3 is 15 residues. CDR3 protein: CASSPSNLGYNEQFF. In DNA, the CDR3 is TGTGCCAGCAGTCCATCCAATTTAGGCTACAATGAGCAGTTCTTC.

This clone occurred once. The chain links TRBV5-1 to TRBJ2-3, with unresolved D. Germline CDR1 reads SGHRS; CDR2 reads YFSETQ. CDR3 size: 18 residues. The germline V and J ends were trimmed by 0 bases and 2 bases, with 19 bases remaining between them. The CDR3 coding sequence is TGCGCCAGCAGCTTGGCCGGTGGGGATGTGGGCCACACAGATACGCAGTATTTT. It codes for CASSLAGGDVGHTDTQYF.

The chain couples TRBV7-9 to TRBJ2-2; D uncertain. The V gene's germline CDR1 is SEHNR and CDR2 FQNEAQ (reference sequence). The CDR3 length is 14 residues. V was pared by 5 bases and J by 1 base, with 8 bases between. CDR3 amino acids: CASSPPGNTGELFF. The DNA of the CDR3 is TGTGCCAGCAGCCCCCCCGGGAACACCGGGGAGCTGTTTTTT.

The chain combines TRBV7-8 with TRBJ2-3; D gene ambiguous. V was clipped by 5 bases and J by 3 bases, with 3 bases between them. Germline values: CDR1 SGHVS, CDR2 FQNEAQ. The CDR3 contains 11 residues. The CDR3 loop is CASSRTDTQYF. CDR3 coding DNA: TGTGCCAGCAGCCGTACAGATACGCAGTATTTT.

CDR3 DNA: TGTGCCAGCAGCTTTAGCGGGGGGGAGGACATTCAGTACTTC. Amino acids: CASSFSGGEDIQYF. The rearrangement joins TRBV11-2 to TRBJ2-4; 11 bases agree with TRBD2. CDR1 and CDR2 (germline): SGHAT, FQNNGV. V shed 3 bases, J shed 8 bases, and the junction held 3 bases outside the gene matches. This CDR3 has 14 residues.

The chain couples TRBV10-3 to TRBJ1-2; no reliable D call. Germline V CDR1 and CDR2: ENHRY, SYGVKD. The CDR3 length is 11 residues. Trimming took off 9 bases at V and 4 bases at J, with 9 bases between the two ends. This chain's CDR3 is CAMSSSYGYTF. DNA for the CDR3: TGTGCCATGTCCTCTAGCTATGGCTACACCTTC.

This sequence joins TRBV7-2 and TRBJ2-3; 14 bases match TRBD2. Germline lookup yields CDR1 SGHTA and CDR2 FQGNSA. The CDR3 extends over 17 amino acids. With V trimmed by 0 bases and J by 1 base, 0 bases remained unmatched. For the CDR3, the DNA is TGTGCCAGCAGCTTAGCGGGACTAGCGGGGGGCACAGATACGCAGTATTTT. Translating it yields CASSLAGLAGGTDTQYF. The variable domain in full, completed from reference TRBV7-2 and TRBJ2-3, reads GAGVSQSPSNKVTEKGKDVELRCDPISGHTALYWYRQSLGQGLEFLIYFQGNSAPDKSGLPSDRFSAERTGGSVSTLTIQRTQQEDSAVYLCASSLAGLAGGTDTQYFGPGTRLTVL.

This clone was counted a single time. The chain couples TRBV7-9 to TRBJ1-2; no clear D. Trimming shortened V by 1 base and J by 4 bases, and 13 bases separated the two germline ends. CDR1 SEHNR and CDR2 FQNEAQ come from the germline V gene (reference sequence). This CDR3 region has 15 residues. The CDR3 sequence is CASSLGEPALYGYTF. The DNA for the CDR3 is TGTGCCAGCAGCTTAGGGGAGCCGGCCCTCTATGGCTACACCTTC.

Worth noting for this clone: This CDR3 is also generated by other DNA sequences in the sample. CDR3 sequence (DNA): TGCGCCAGCAGCTGGGGACTAGCGGGACCCACAGATACGCAGTATTTT. Translating it yields CASSWGLAGPTDTQYF. The rearrangement joins TRBV5-1 to TRBJ2-3; TRBD2 matches at 13 bases. V gave up 3 bases and J gave up 2 bases; unmatched junction bases: 3. The CDR3 has 16 amino acids. From germline, CDR1 is SGHRS and CDR2 YFSETQ.

The chain couples TRBV7-3 to TRBJ1-2, with D uncertain. The germline V and J ends were trimmed by 1 base and 6 bases, with 12 bases remaining between them. Germline CDR1 SGHTA, CDR2 FQGTGA. This CDR3 has 14 residues. CDR3 sequence (DNA): TGTGCCAGCAGCTTAAATGTAAATGGGGATGGCTACACCTTC. The encoded protein is CASSLNVNGDGYTF.

The V call is TRBV6-6, the J call TRBJ2-3; D not resolved. In germline, CDR1 is MNHNY, CDR2 SVGAGI (reference sequence). Trimming pared 2 bases from V and 0 bases from J, leaving 6 bases between. This CDR3 has 14 residues. The CDR3 region has the DNA TGTGCCAGCAGTTACCCACCTAGCACAGATACGCAGTATTTT. This sequence encodes CASSYPPSTDTQYF.

This clone was recorded only once. This rearrangement joins TRBV7-3 to TRBJ2-5; possible D gene TRBD1, 5 bases. V dropped 5 bases and J dropped 5 bases, with 15 bases sitting between them. Germline assignment: CDR1 SGHTA and CDR2 FQGTGA. CDR3 length equals 14 residues. The CDR3 DNA reads as TGTGCCAGCAGCCCGAATGGGGCGAGGGAGACCCAGTACTTC. Protein: CASSPNGARETQYF.

The table lists this clone with a few counts. The chain employs TRBV5-1 and TRBJ1-3; a possible D gene is TRBD1 (6 bases). The CDR3 contains 15 residues. Germline V gene lookup returns CDR1 SGHRS and CDR2 YFSETQ. Deletions cut 3 bases from V and 3 bases from J, with 13 bases between. The CDR3 sequence: CASSSKQGDGNTIYF. In nucleotides, the CDR3 is TGCGCCAGCAGCTCCAAACAGGGAGATGGAAACACCATATATTTT.

V and J are TRBV4-1 and TRBJ2-1, with 11 bases matching TRBD2. This CDR3 comprises 18 residues. V gave up 4 bases and J gave up 4 bases; unmatched junction bases: 12. CDR1 and CDR2 (germline): MGHRA, YSYEKL. The CDR3 spells CASSRSTSGNLLYNEQFF. CDR3 nucleotide sequence: TGCGCCAGCAGCCGATCGACTAGCGGGAACCTCCTATACAATGAGCAGTTCTTC.

J is TRBJ2-3 and V is TRBV9; TRBD2 matches 8 bases. CDR1 and CDR2 from the germline V gene are SGDLS and YYNGEE. This CDR3 region has 15 residues. Losses at the gene ends were 2 bases for V and 4 bases for J; bases not matched to a gene: 6. The CDR3: CASSVTSEKADTQYF. The CDR3 bases are TGTGCCAGCAGCGTGACTAGCGAGAAGGCAGATACGCAGTATTTT. The full variable domain, its missing parts supplied by reference TRBV9 and TRBJ2-3, is DSGVTQTPKHLITATGQRVTLRCSPRSGDLSVYWYQQSLDQGLQFLIQYYNGEERAKGNILERFSAQQFPDLHSELNLSSLELGDSALYFCASSVTSEKADTQYFGPGTRLTVL.

This chain connects TRBV15 to TRBJ2-5, with TRBD1 matching over 7 bases. Trimming cost V 3 bases and J 5 bases; bases outside gene matches: 6. This CDR3 comprises 14 residues. The germline V gene has CDR1 LNHNV and CDR2 YYDKDF (reference sequence). For the CDR3, the DNA is TGTGCCACCAGCAGCGGACAGGATGAGGAGACCCAGTACTTC. Translated: CATSSGQDEETQYF.

V usage is TRBV7-3 and J usage is TRBJ2-3; 7 bases are shared with TRBD1. CDR3 length: 16 amino acids. Losses at the gene ends were 2 bases for V and 0 bases for J; bases not matched to a gene: 5. The germline gives CDR1 SGHTA, CDR2 FQGTGA. The CDR3 DNA reads TGTGCCAGCAGCTTACTAGGGACAGTCAGCACAGATACGCAGTATTTT. Translation: CASSLLGTVSTDTQYF.

CDR3 residues: CASSKLSAGGNYGYTF. The CDR3 region has the DNA TGTGCCAGCAGCAAACTTAGTGCAGGGGGGAACTATGGCTACACCTTC. The V call is TRBV7-8, the J call TRBJ1-2, with TRBD1 matching over 7 bases. V was clipped by 5 bases and J by 2 bases; unmatched bases: 11. The CDR3 consists of 16 residues. Germline V gene data show CDR1 as SGHVS and CDR2 as FQNEAQ. Variable domain in full (rest from reference TRBV7-8 and TRBJ1-2): GAGVSQSPRYKVAKRGQDVALRCDPISGHVSLFWYQQALGQGPEFLTYFQNEAQLDKSGLPSDRFFAERPEGSVSTLKIQRTQQEDSAVYLCASSKLSAGGNYGYTFGSGTRLTVV.

The CDR3 sequence: CASSPDPYNEQFF. CDR3 nucleotides: TGTGCCAGCAGTCCCGACCCTTACAATGAGCAGTTCTTC. The V call is TRBV6-4, the J call TRBJ2-1; D gene unclear. The CDR3 extends over 13 amino acids. Germline V gene lookup returns CDR1 MRHNA and CDR2 SNTAGT. V gave up 5 bases and J gave up 4 bases, with 9 bases separating them.

This chain links TRBV4-3 with TRBJ2-7, with 7 bases aligning to TRBD2. The ends lost 0 bases at V and 1 base at J; junction bases unmatched: 6. Germline CDR1 and CDR2: LGHNA and YSLEER. CDR3 size: 16 residues. As DNA, the CDR3 is TGCGCCAGCAGCCAAGATTTCGAGGGACTATCCTACGAGCAGTACTTC. This translates into CASSQDFEGLSYEQYF.

Only a few counts were recorded for this clone. This chain links TRBV6-1 with TRBJ2-7, with TRBD1 matching over 9 bases. V was pared by 5 bases and J by 2 bases, with 1 base of the junction left unmatched. The CDR3 is 13 amino acids. Germline CDR1 is MNHNS and CDR2 is SASEGT. This CDR3 reads CASSRDRAYEQYF. The CDR3 nucleotides are TGTGCCAGCAGTCGGGACAGGGCCTACGAGCAGTACTTC.